The clone carrying this T cell receptor (beta chain) qualifies as medium-sized. Its matching antigen is unknown. Trimming took 6 bases from V and 2 from J, leaving 11 bases between them. The CDR3 is 13 amino acids. Germline CDR1 DFQATT, CDR2 SNEGSKA (reference sequence). The treatment denotes: 10-day PBMC culture with coronavirus spike peptide pools or control peptides (ViraFEST assay). PBMCs were cultured at some 2.1 million per well with roughly 9.7 IU/ml IL-2 and approximately 10 ug/ml peptide pools. The sample comes from a study of vaccination and CD4 T cells after COVID-19. Sequencing of DNA taken from cultured CD4+ T cells relied on the Oncomine TCR Beta short-read assay. The template was genomic DNA from cultured CD4+ T cells. MiXCR was run by TCRdb on the PCR reads, yielding one entry per CDR3 protein. The sample has approximately 15,000 distinct CDR3 sequences, 40% seen once; the top ten hold over 9.5%.

Sample: CD4+ T cells from blood, cultured in vitro. This clonotype was sampled from a human donor who had recovered from COVID-19. The gene calls are TRBV20-1 and TRBJ1-5, with D perhaps matching TRBD1 (5 bases). The CDR3 loop is CSAVGGGNQPQHF. The CDR3 nucleotides are TGCAGTGCAGTGGGGGGAGGCAATCAGCCCCAGCATTTT.